The 6 T cell receptor beta chains in this list originate from one sample, sequenced in a study of T-cell memory formation after mild COVID-19. Using its own MiXCR run on the 5' RACE reads, TCRdb lists one record per CDR3 protein. The sample has 400,000 to 500,000 distinct CDR3 sequences; approximately 24% are singletons. Input material: PBMCs or a T cell subset sorted from them (not recorded which). Receptors originate from an adult woman who had mild COVID-19 (a few samples of this study predate the infection). Cell type and time point are not known.

The rearrangement links TRBV27 to TRBJ2-7, with 11 bases identical to TRBD2. The length of the CDR3 is 14 residues. The J segment lost 6 bases and the V segment lost 2 bases, leaving 3 bases of the junction unmatched. The germline V gene encodes CDR1 MNHEY and CDR2 SMNVEV (reference sequence). DNA for the CDR3: TGTGCCAGCAGTTTACTAGCGGGAGGTCCCGAGCAGTACTTC. Its protein product is CASSLLAGGPEQYF.

This clonotype was observed a few times. CDR3 protein: CASRERGNWDEQYF. The DNA for the CDR3 is TGTGCCAGCAGGGAGCGGGGGAATTGGGACGAGCAGTACTTC. The J gene is TRBJ2-7, the V gene TRBV11-2; 8 bases line up with TRBD2. Germline V gives CDR1 SGHAT, CDR2 FQNNGV. V lost 6 bases to trimming and J lost 5 bases; unmatched junction nucleotides: 9. The CDR3 runs to 14 residues.

Notes on this clonotype: At one end, the junction sequence differs from germline, possibly due to a read error. The chain is built from TRBV30 and TRBJ2-1; perhaps TRBD1 as D (5 bases). Germline CDR1 and CDR2: GTSNPN and SVGIG (reference sequence). CDR3 length equals 10 residues. CDR3 region: CAWSVARAHF. The CDR3 region has the DNA TGTGCCTGGAGTGTAGCCAGGGCGCACTTC.

In its sample, this clonotype was seen a few times. The CDR3 nucleotides are TGCAGCGTCGTCCCGGCACGATGGGGAAGGAACACTGAAGCTTTCTTT. Translated, it gives CSVVPARWGRNTEAFF. The chain uses TRBV29-1 and TRBJ1-1; D remains ambiguous. The V gene lost 6 bases and the J gene lost 1 base, with 21 bases spanning the gap. Germline-derived CDR1 and CDR2 are SQVTM and ANQGSEA. This CDR3 region has 16 residues.

The chain uses TRBV6-2 or TRBV6-3 and TRBJ2-7, with 11 bases fitting TRBD2. There are 14 residues in the CDR3. V trimming: 8 bases; J trimming: 7 bases; junction bases outside the gene matches: 10. Germline lookup yields CDR1 MNHEY and CDR2 SVGEGT. The CDR3 spells CASGSSGRTQEQYF. In DNA form, the CDR3 reads TGTGCCAGCGGCTCTAGCGGGAGGACTCAAGAGCAGTACTTC.

CDR3 residues: CASSGGLGPYEQYF. Here the CDR3 DNA reads TGCGCCAGCAGCGGGGGTCTCGGACCCTACGAGCAGTACTTC. This chain uses TRBV5-1 with TRBJ2-7; D may correspond to TRBD1 or TRBD2 (5 bases each). The CDR3 sequence is 14 residues long. Trimming pared 4 bases from V and 2 bases from J, leaving 13 bases between. Per germline, CDR1 SGHRS and CDR2 YFSETQ.